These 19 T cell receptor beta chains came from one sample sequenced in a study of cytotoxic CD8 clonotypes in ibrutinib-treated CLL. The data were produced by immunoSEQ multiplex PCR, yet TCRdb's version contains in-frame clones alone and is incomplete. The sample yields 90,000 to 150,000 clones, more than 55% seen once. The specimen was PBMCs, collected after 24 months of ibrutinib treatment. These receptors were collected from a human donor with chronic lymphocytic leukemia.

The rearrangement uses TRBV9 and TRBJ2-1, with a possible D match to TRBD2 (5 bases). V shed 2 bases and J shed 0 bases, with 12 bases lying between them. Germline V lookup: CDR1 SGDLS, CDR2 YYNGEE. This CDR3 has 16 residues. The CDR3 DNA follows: TGTGCCAGCAGCGTTTCAGGAACTAGCTCCTACAATGAGCAGTTCTTC. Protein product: CASSVSGTSSYNEQFF.

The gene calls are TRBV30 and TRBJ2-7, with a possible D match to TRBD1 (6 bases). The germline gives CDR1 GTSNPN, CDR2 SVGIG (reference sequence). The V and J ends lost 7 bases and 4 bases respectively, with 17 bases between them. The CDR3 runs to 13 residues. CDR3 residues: CASTAAGEYEQYF. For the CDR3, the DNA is TGTGCCTCTACAGCCGCAGGGGAATACGAGCAGTACTTC.

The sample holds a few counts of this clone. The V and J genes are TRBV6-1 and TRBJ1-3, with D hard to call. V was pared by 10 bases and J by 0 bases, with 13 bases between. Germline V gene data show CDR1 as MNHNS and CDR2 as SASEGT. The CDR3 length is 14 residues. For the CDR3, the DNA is TGTGCCACCTCGGCGGAGAGCTCTGGAAACACCATATATTTT. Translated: CATSAESSGNTIYF.

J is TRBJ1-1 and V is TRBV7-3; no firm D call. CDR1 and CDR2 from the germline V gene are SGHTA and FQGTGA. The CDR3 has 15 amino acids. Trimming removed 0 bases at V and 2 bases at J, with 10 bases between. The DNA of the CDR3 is TGTGCCAGCAGCTTAACCCCAGAGGGTAACACTGAAGCTTTCTTT. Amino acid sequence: CASSLTPEGNTEAFF.

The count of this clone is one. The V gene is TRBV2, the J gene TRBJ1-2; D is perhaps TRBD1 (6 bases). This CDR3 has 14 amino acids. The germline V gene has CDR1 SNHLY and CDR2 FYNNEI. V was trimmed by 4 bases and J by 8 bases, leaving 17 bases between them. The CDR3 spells CASSAENRVEGYTF. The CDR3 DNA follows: TGTGCCAGCAGTGCCGAAAACAGGGTGGAAGGCTACACCTTC.

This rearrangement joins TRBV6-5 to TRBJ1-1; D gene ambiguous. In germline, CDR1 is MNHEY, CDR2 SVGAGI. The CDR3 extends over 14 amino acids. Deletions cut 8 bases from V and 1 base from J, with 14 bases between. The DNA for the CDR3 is TGTGCCAGCCAAAAGCCCGGCGCGAACACTGAAGCTTTCTTT. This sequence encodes CASQKPGANTEAFF.

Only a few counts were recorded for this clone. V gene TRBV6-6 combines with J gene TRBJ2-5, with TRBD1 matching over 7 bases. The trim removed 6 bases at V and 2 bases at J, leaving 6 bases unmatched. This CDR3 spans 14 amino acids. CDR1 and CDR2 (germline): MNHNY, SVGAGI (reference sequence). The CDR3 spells CASRPPGQQETQYF. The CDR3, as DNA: TGTGCCAGCAGGCCACCGGGACAGCAAGAGACCCAGTACTTC.

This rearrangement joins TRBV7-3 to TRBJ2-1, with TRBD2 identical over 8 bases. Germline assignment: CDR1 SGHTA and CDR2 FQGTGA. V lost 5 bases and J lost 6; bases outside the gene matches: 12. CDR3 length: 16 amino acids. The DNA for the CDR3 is TGTGCCAGCAGCCCACCTAGAAGTAGCGGGGCCAATGAGCAGTTCTTC. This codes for CASSPPRSSGANEQFF. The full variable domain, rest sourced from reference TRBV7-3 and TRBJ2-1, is GAGVSQTPSNKVTEKGKYVELRCDPISGHTALYWYRQSLGQGPEFLIYFQGTGAADDSGLPNDRFFAVRPEGSVSTLKIQRTERGDSAVYLCASSPPRSSGANEQFFGPGTRLTVL.

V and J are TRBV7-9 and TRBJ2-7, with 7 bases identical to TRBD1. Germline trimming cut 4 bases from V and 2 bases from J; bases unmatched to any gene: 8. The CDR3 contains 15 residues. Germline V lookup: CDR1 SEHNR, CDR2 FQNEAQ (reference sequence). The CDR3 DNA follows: TGTGCCAGCAGCTCCGAGGACAGGTCAGCCTACGAGCAGTACTTC. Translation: CASSSEDRSAYEQYF.

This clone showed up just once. The CDR3 bases are TGCAGCGTTGCTAACAGCCTCTACGAGCAGTACTTC. It translates to CSVANSLYEQYF. The rearrangement uses TRBV29-1 and TRBJ2-7; D uncertain. The CDR3 consists of 12 residues. V shed 4 bases and J shed 3 bases, with 10 bases lying between them. The germline CDR1 and CDR2 sequences are SQVTM and ANQGSEA.

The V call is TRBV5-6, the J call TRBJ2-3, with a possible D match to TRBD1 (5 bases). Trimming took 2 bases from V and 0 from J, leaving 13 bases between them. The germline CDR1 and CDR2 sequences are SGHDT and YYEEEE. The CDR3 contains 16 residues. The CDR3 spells CASSFQGGSSTDTQYF. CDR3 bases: TGTGCCAGCAGCTTTCAGGGTGGTTCTAGCACAGATACGCAGTATTTT.

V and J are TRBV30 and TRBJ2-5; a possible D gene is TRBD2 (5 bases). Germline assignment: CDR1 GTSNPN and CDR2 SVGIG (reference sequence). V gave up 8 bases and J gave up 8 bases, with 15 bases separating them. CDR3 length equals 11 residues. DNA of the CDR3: TGTGCCCTGGAGGCGGTAGTAACCCAGTACTTC. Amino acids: CALEAVVTQYF.

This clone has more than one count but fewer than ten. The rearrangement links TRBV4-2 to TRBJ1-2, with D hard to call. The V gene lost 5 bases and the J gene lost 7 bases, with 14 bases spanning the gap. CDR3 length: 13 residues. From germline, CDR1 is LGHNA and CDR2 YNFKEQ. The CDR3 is CASSLDPSGGYTF. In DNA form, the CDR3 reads TGTGCCAGCAGCTTAGACCCCTCAGGTGGCTACACCTTC.

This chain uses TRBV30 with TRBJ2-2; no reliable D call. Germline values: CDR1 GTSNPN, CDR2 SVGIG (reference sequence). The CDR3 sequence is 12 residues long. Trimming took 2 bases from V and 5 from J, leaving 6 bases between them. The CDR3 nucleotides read TGTGCCTGGAGTTCAACAACCGGGGAGCTGTTTTTT. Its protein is CAWSSTTGELFF.

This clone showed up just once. The CDR3 nucleotides are TGCGCCAGCAGCTTGGCCGGGTTGGATACGCAGTATTTT. This codes for CASSLAGLDTQYF. This rearrangement joins TRBV5-1 to TRBJ2-3; D is uncertain. Trimming pared 0 bases from V and 6 bases from J, leaving 8 bases between. The CDR3 has 13 amino acids. From germline, CDR1 is SGHRS and CDR2 YFSETQ. Supplemented by reference TRBV5-1 and TRBJ2-3, the full variable domain reads KAGVTQTPRYLIKTRGQQVTLSCSPISGHRSVSWYQQTPGQGLQFLFEYFSETQRNKGNFPGRFSGRQFSNSRSEMNVSTLELGDSALYLCASSLAGLDTQYFGPGTRLTVL.

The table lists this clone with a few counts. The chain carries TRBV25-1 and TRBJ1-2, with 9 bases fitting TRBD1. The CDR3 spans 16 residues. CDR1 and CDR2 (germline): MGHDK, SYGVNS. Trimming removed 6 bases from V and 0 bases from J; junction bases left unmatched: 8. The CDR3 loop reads CASSGTGHSANYGYTF. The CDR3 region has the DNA TGTGCCAGCAGCGGGACAGGGCATTCAGCTAACTATGGCTACACCTTC.

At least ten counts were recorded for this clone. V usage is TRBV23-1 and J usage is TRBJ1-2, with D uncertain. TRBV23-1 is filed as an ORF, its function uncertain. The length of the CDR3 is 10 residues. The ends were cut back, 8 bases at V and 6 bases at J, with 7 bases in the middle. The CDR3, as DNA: TGCGCCAGCGGCGACAATGGCTACACCTTC. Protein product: CASGDNGYTF.

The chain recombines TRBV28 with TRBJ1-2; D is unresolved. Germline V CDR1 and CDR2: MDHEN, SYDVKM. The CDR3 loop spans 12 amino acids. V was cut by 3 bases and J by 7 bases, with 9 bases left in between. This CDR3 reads CASSLSTGGYTF. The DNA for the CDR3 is TGTGCCAGCAGTTTGTCCACTGGTGGCTACACCTTC.

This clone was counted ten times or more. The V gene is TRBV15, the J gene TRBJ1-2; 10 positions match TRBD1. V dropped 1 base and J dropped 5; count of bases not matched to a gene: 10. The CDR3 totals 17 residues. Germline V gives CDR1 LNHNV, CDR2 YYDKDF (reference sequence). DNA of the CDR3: TGTGCCACCAGCAGAGGACAGGGGGCTCCGGATATTTATGGCTACACCTTC. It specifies CATSRGQGAPDIYGYTF. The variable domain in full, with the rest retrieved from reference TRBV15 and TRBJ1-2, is DAMVIQNPRYQVTQFGKPVTLSCSQTLNHNVMYWYQQKSSQAPKLLFHYYDKDFNNEADTPDNFQSRRPNTSFCFLDIRSPGLGDTAMYLCATSRGQGAPDIYGYTFGSGTRLTVV.